This T cell receptor (beta chain) was captured in a study of identical twins. With 10 bases clipped from V and 1 base from J, the junction kept 4 bases outside the gene matches. This CDR3 is built from 12 residues. Germline loops: CDR1 MNHEY, CDR2 SVGAGI. This clonotype was seen a handful of times. Its specificity is not known. General study results and limits: The authors noted that invariant MAIT and iNKT cells could partly confound zero-insertion analyses. Reduced insertions were recorded for abundant cord blood beta clonotypes, with no such pattern in memory repertoires.

cDNA carried unique molecular identifiers, and a universal primer site was added by template switching. TCRdb re-called the 5' RACE reads through MiXCR, storing one row per CDR3 protein. The sample includes approximately 890,000 distinct CDR3 sequences, approximately 13% of them seen just once. The same sample was also used in a study of yellow fever vaccine responses in identical twins.

This TCR derives from a woman younger than 30 in good health. This sequence joins TRBV6-5 and TRBJ2-7, with 7 bases fitting TRBD2. Material for sequencing was PBMCs. CDR3 in amino acids: CATGGGSYEQYF. DNA for the CDR3: TGTGCCACCGGGGGAGGGTCCTACGAGCAGTACTTC.